These T cell receptor beta chains were read from a single sample in a study of cytomegalovirus exposure and HLA in healthy donors. Libraries were prepared by immunoSEQ multiplex PCR; TCRdb keeps only in-frame clonotypes and omits some of them. Of 120,000 or so clones listed, around 89% are singletons. The material sequenced was PBMCs. These TCRs come from a young man in good health and CMV-seronegative. The CDR3 runs from the conserved cysteine through the conserved F or W. The D gene is left open where the match is weak. Where a row states a size, it is once, few, many or the class of an expanded clone; other rows omit it.

cdr3_aa	cdr3_nt	j_call	d_call	v_call	clone_size
CASSPLTSGRTGELFF	TGTGCCAGCAGTCCCTTGACTAGCGGGAGAACCGGGGAGCTGTTTTTT	TRBJ2-2	TRBD2	TRBV28	few
CASSPFRGAAYEQYF	TGTGCCAGCTCACCATTCCGGGGTGCGGCATACGAGCAGTACTTC	TRBJ2-7	NA	TRBV18	NA
CASGYSGTSNYNEQFF	TGTGCCAGCGGCTATTCCGGGACAAGTAACTACAATGAGCAGTTCTTC	TRBJ2-1	NA	TRBV7-9	once
CASSENRGYEQYF	TGTGCCAGCAGCGAAAATCGGGGATACGAGCAGTACTTC	TRBJ2-7	NA	TRBV28	NA
CASSPPNSHNEQFF	TGTGCCAGCTCACCACCGAACTCACACAATGAGCAGTTCTTC	TRBJ2-1	NA	TRBV18	NA
CASSGGGKGSPLHF	TGTGCCAGCAGTGGAGGAGGGAAAGGATCACCCCTCCACTTT	TRBJ1-6	NA	TRBV2	NA
CASRLAGGPSNEQFF	TGTGCCAGCAGGTTAGCGGGGGGGCCTTCCAATGAGCAGTTCTTC	TRBJ2-1	TRBD2	TRBV7-9	NA
CASRGQFTYEQYF	TGTGCCAGTAGGGGACAGTTTACCTACGAGCAGTACTTC	TRBJ2-7	TRBD1	TRBV19	NA
CASSGTGGFIQQYF	TGTGCCAGTAGTGGGACAGGTGGGTTCATTCAGCAGTACTTC	TRBJ2-7	TRBD1	TRBV19	NA
CASRPRSVDTQYF	TGTGCCAGCAGACCCAGGTCGGTAGATACGCAGTATTTT	TRBJ2-3	NA	TRBV6-1	NA
CASSPPLRNSKISGANVLTF	TGTGCCAGCTCACCACCCCTACGGAACAGTAAGATCTCTGGGGCCAACGTCCTGACTTTC	TRBJ2-6	NA	TRBV18	NA
CASRPTGTGNTEAFF	TGTGCCAGCAGACCTACCGGGACAGGGAACACTGAAGCTTTCTTT	TRBJ1-1	TRBD1	TRBV7-2	NA
CASSPQDSSTDTQYF	TGTGCCAGCAGCCCCCAGGACAGCAGCACAGATACGCAGTATTTT	TRBJ2-3	NA	TRBV7-9	NA
CASSAWDRDTEAFF	TGTGCCAGCAGCGCGTGGGACAGAGACACTGAAGCTTTCTTT	TRBJ1-1	TRBD1	TRBV5-6	NA
CASSQDRGTYGYTF	TGTGCCAGCAGCCAAGACAGGGGGACCTATGGCTACACCTTC	TRBJ1-2	TRBD1	TRBV14	NA
CSVSQGGTGELFF	TGCAGCGTTTCACAGGGGGGCACCGGGGAGCTGTTTTTT	TRBJ2-2	TRBD1	TRBV29-1	NA
CASSHLSLAGGAPSYNEQFF	TGCGCCAGCAGCCACCTCTCACTAGCGGGGGGGGCCCCCTCCTACAATGAGCAGTTCTTC	TRBJ2-1	TRBD2	TRBV4-3	NA
CASSDAGDTQYF	TGTGCCAGCAGTGACGCGGGGGATACGCAGTATTTT	TRBJ2-3	NA	TRBV25-1	NA
CASSLDPASGEETQYF	TGCGCCAGCAGCTTGGACCCTGCTAGCGGGGAAGAGACCCAGTACTTC	TRBJ2-5	TRBD2	TRBV5-1	NA
CASSQDPPYGYTF	TGTGCCAGCAGCCAAGACCCTCCTTATGGCTACACCTTC	TRBJ1-2	NA	TRBV4-2	once
CASSLDGRAAFF	TGTGCCAGCAGCTTAGATGGGAGAGCAGCTTTCTTT	TRBJ1-1	NA	TRBV11-2	NA
CASSLSRQGRLFF	TGTGCCAGCAGTTTAAGCCGACAGGGTCGACTGTTTTTT	TRBJ1-4	TRBD1	TRBV27	NA
CASSLGTINEKLFF	TGTGCCAGCAGCCTGGGGACTATTAATGAAAAACTGTTTTTT	TRBJ1-4	NA	TRBV7-8	NA
CASSKSSYNEQFF	TGTGCCAGCAGTAAGAGCTCCTACAATGAGCAGTTCTTC	TRBJ2-1	NA	TRBV27	once
CASSLVVQGANTEAFF	TGCGCCAGCAGCTTGGTGGTCCAGGGGGCGAACACTGAAGCTTTCTTT	TRBJ1-1	TRBD1	TRBV5-1	NA
CASSLPEMNEKLFF	TGTGCCAGCAGCTTGCCGGAGATGAATGAAAAACTGTTTTTT	TRBJ1-4	NA	TRBV5-6	NA
CASNWDRINSPLHF	TGTGCCAGCAACTGGGACAGAATTAATTCACCCCTCCACTTT	TRBJ1-6	TRBD1	TRBV16	NA
CSVIHGSTTTGAFF	TGCAGCGTAATTCACGGGAGCACCACAACGGGGGCTTTCTTT	TRBJ1-1	NA	TRBV29-1	NA
CASSSQGGFYQPQHF	TGTGCCAGCAGCTCTCAAGGAGGCTTTTATCAGCCCCAGCATTTT	TRBJ1-5	NA	TRBV7-2	NA
CASSVGTASTDTQYF	TGCGCCAGCAGCGTAGGGACAGCTAGCACAGATACGCAGTATTTT	TRBJ2-3	TRBD1	TRBV5-1	NA
CASSPGASGGYEQYF	TGTGCCAGCTCACCAGGGGCTAGCGGAGGATACGAGCAGTACTTC	TRBJ2-7	TRBD2	TRBV18	NA
CASSNAWGGSRNEQYF	TGTGCCAGTAGTAACGCGTGGGGAGGCTCTCGGAACGAGCAGTACTTC	TRBJ2-7	NA	TRBV19	NA
CAIRGQASQPQHF	TGTGCCATCAGAGGACAGGCTAGTCAGCCCCAGCATTTT	TRBJ1-5	TRBD1	TRBV28	once
CASSILQGGWTEAFF	TGTGCCAGCTCAATACTACAGGGGGGATGGACTGAAGCTTTCTTT	TRBJ1-1	TRBD1	TRBV19	NA
CASRYRRLAAISYEQYF	TGCGCCAGCAGATACCGACGACTAGCGGCAATATCCTACGAGCAGTACTTC	TRBJ2-7	TRBD2	TRBV10-1	NA
CASTKTGFGTEAFF	TGTGCCAGCACGAAAACAGGGTTCGGCACTGAAGCTTTCTTT	TRBJ1-1	NA	TRBV28	NA
CASSFFADTQYF	TGTGCCAGCAGCTTTTTCGCAGATACGCAGTATTTT	TRBJ2-3	NA	TRBV7-2	NA
CASRDSGGDIGYTF	TGTGCCAGCAGGGATTCAGGGGGCGATATCGGCTACACCTTC	TRBJ1-2	TRBD1	TRBV2	NA
CASSGDSIYGYTF	TGTGCCAGCAGTGGGGACAGCATCTATGGCTACACCTTC	TRBJ1-2	TRBD1	TRBV9	NA
CASSEHDSGQETQYF	TGTGCCAGCAGTGAACACGATAGCGGACAAGAGACCCAGTACTTC	TRBJ2-5	NA	TRBV2	NA
CASSLGGRGSYEQYF	TGTGCCAGCAGCTTAGGTGGGAGGGGTTCCTACGAGCAGTACTTC	TRBJ2-7	TRBD2	TRBV13	NA
CASSPSGTAPEKLFF	TGTGCCAGCAGTCCTTCCGGGACAGCCCCTGAAAAACTGTTTTTT	TRBJ1-4	TRBD1	TRBV27	NA
CASSYEVRQNTEAFF	TGCGCCAGCAGCTACGAAGTCAGGCAGAACACTGAAGCTTTCTTT	TRBJ1-1	NA	TRBV5-1	NA
CASTSTGQPNEKLFF	TGTGCCAGCACCTCAACGGGACAGCCTAATGAAAAACTGTTTTTT	TRBJ1-4	TRBD1	TRBV28	NA
CASSFTGAGANVLTF	TGTGCCAGCAGCTTTACAGGGGCTGGGGCCAACGTCCTGACTTTC	TRBJ2-6	TRBD1	TRBV5-8	once
CASSFREMNTEAFF	TGTGCCAGCAGTTTCAGGGAAATGAACACTGAAGCTTTCTTT	TRBJ1-1	NA	TRBV6-5	NA
CSVEFYGTLKDTQYF	TGCAGCGTTGAATTTTATGGGACACTGAAAGATACGCAGTATTTT	TRBJ2-3	NA	TRBV29-1	NA
CATHTGATYGYTF	TGTGCCACTCACACAGGGGCAACGTATGGCTACACCTTC	TRBJ1-2	TRBD1	TRBV2	NA
CASSYAVSQPQHF	TGTGCCAGCAGTTACGCAGTCAGTCAGCCCCAGCATTTT	TRBJ1-5	NA	TRBV6-6	NA
CAKDRDGLIGSGNTIYF	TGTGCCAAAGACAGGGATGGCCTGATCGGCTCTGGAAACACCATATATTTT	TRBJ1-3	NA	TRBV21-1	few